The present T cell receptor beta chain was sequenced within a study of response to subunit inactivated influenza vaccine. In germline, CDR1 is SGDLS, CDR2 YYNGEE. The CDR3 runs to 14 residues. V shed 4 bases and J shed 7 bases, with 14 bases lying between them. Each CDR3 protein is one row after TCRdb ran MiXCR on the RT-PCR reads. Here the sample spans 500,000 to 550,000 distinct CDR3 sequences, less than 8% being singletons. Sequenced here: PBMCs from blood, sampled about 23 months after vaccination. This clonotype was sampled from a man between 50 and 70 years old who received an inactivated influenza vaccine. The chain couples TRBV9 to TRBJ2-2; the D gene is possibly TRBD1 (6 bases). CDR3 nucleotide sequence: TGTGCCAGCAGCCTCGGGACATTGGGCGGGGAGCTGTTTTTT. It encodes CASSLGTLGGELFF.